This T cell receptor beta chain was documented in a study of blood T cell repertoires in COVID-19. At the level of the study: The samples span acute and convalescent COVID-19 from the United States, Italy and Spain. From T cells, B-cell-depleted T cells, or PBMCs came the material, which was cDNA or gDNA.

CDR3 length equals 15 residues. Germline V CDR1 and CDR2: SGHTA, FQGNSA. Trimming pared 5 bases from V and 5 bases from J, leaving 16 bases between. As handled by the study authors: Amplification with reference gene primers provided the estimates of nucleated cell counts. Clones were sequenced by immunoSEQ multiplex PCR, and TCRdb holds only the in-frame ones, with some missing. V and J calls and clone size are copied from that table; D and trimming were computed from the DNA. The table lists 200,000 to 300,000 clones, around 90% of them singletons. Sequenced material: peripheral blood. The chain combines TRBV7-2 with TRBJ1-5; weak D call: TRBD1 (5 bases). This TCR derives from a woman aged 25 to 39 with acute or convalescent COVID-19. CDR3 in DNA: TGTGCCAGCAGCCCCACCCGGGGGGTGCATCAGCCCCAGCATTTT. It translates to CASSPTRGVHQPQHF.